These T cell receptor beta chains were read from a single sample in a study of cytomegalovirus exposure and HLA in healthy donors. Repertoires were generated with immunoSEQ multiplex PCR, while TCRdb's copy carries only in-frame clones and drops some. The sample carries approximately 300,000 clones, 86% recorded once. The sample consisted of PBMCs. All receptors come from a young woman in good health and CMV-seronegative. Both conserved end residues are part of each CDR3. D genes are given only for firm matches. Expanded clones are given a class, and other clones once, few, many or no size at all.

J gene: TRBJ2-7; clone size: .; V gene: TRBV28; D gene: .; CDR3 DNA: TGTGCCAGCAGTTTAAGTTGGGGACACCGACCCTCCTACGAGCAGTACTTC; CDR3 protein: CASSLSWGHRPSYEQYF
J gene: TRBJ2-7; clone size: .; V gene: TRBV5-4; D gene: .; CDR3 DNA: TGTGCCAGCAGTCGAAGAGGTCAGGGGAACTACGAGCAGTACTTC; CDR3 protein: CASSRRGQGNYEQYF
J gene: TRBJ2-2; clone size: .; V gene: TRBV7-3; D gene: TRBD2; CDR3 DNA: TGTGCCAGCAGCCCTACTAGCGGGAGGGCCGTCGGCGGGGAGCTGTTTTTT; CDR3 protein: CASSPTSGRAVGGELFF
J gene: TRBJ2-7; clone size: .; V gene: TRBV27; D gene: .; CDR3 DNA: TGTGCCAGCAGTCTTCGGACTGATCCTTCCTACGAGCAGTACTTC; CDR3 protein: CASSLRTDPSYEQYF
J gene: TRBJ2-2; clone size: .; V gene: TRBV13; D gene: TRBD1; CDR3 DNA: TGTGCCAGCAGCACTCGACAGGGGAGTAACACCGGGGAGCTGTTTTTT; CDR3 protein: CASSTRQGSNTGELFF
J gene: TRBJ2-5; clone size: .; V gene: TRBV18; D gene: TRBD2; CDR3 DNA: TGTGCCAGCTCACCACCTGCGGGGGGACTCCAAGAGACCCAGTACTTC; CDR3 protein: CASSPPAGGLQETQYF
J gene: TRBJ1-2; clone size: .; V gene: TRBV27; D gene: TRBD1; CDR3 DNA: TGTACCTCGACAGGGGCGAATAACTATGGCTACACCTTC; CDR3 protein: CTSTGANNYGYTF
J gene: TRBJ2-1; clone size: .; V gene: TRBV7-2; D gene: .; CDR3 DNA: TGTGCCAGCAGCTTAGAGAGACTTAGAAATGAGCAGTTCTTC; CDR3 protein: CASSLERLRNEQFF
J gene: TRBJ1-2; clone size: once; V gene: TRBV7-8; D gene: TRBD1; CDR3 DNA: TGTGCCAGCAGCTTAAGTCGGACAGGGGCCTACTATGGCTACACCTTC; CDR3 protein: CASSLSRTGAYYGYTF
J gene: TRBJ2-7; clone size: .; V gene: TRBV18; D gene: .; CDR3 DNA: TGTGCCAGCTCTCTGTCGCGGCCCCCCTCCTACGAGCAGTACTTC; CDR3 protein: CASSLSRPPSYEQYF
J gene: TRBJ2-1; clone size: .; V gene: TRBV7-9; D gene: .; CDR3 DNA: TGTGCCAGCAGCAAACAGGGTAGAGGGCAATGGGAGCAGTTCTTC; CDR3 protein: CASSKQGRGQWEQFF
J gene: TRBJ1-2; clone size: once; V gene: TRBV6-1; D gene: TRBD1; CDR3 DNA: TGTGCCAGCAGTGAACCCGGGACAGGGAACTATGGCTACACCTTC; CDR3 protein: CASSEPGTGNYGYTF
J gene: TRBJ2-7; clone size: .; V gene: TRBV5-6; D gene: .; CDR3 DNA: TGTGCCAGTCGCGCCGCCCGGGGCGAGCAGTACTTC; CDR3 protein: CASRAARGEQYF
J gene: TRBJ2-7; clone size: .; V gene: TRBV6-5; D gene: TRBD2; CDR3 DNA: TGTGCCAGCATCCCGAGGACTAGCGGGGTCTACGAGCAGTACTTC; CDR3 protein: CASIPRTSGVYEQYF
J gene: TRBJ2-5; clone size: .; V gene: TRBV10-3; D gene: TRBD1; CDR3 DNA: TGTGCCATCAGTGAGTCGCGGACAGGCGAACAAGAGACCCAGTACTTC; CDR3 protein: CAISESRTGEQETQYF
J gene: TRBJ2-7; clone size: .; V gene: TRBV4-1; D gene: TRBD2; CDR3 DNA: TGCGCCAGCAGCCCCATTAGCGGGGGGAACTACGAGCAGTACTTC; CDR3 protein: CASSPISGGNYEQYF
J gene: TRBJ2-7; clone size: .; V gene: TRBV29-1; D gene: TRBD1; CDR3 DNA: TGCAGCGCTGAGGGACAGGGGGTCCACGAGCAGTACTTC; CDR3 protein: CSAEGQGVHEQYF
J gene: TRBJ2-7; clone size: .; V gene: TRBV7-8; D gene: TRBD2; CDR3 DNA: TGTGCCAGCAGCCCTAAGCGGGGGGCGATCTACGAGCAGTACTTC; CDR3 protein: CASSPKRGAIYEQYF
J gene: TRBJ1-5; clone size: .; V gene: TRBV5-6; D gene: .; CDR3 DNA: TGTGCCAGCAGCCTGAGGGGGTTCAATCAGCCCCAGCATTTT; CDR3 protein: CASSLRGFNQPQHF
J gene: TRBJ2-1; clone size: .; V gene: TRBV2; D gene: TRBD1; CDR3 DNA: TGTGCCAGCAGTGACAGGGGGCCGAATGAGCAGTTCTTC; CDR3 protein: CASSDRGPNEQFF
J gene: TRBJ2-1; clone size: .; V gene: TRBV7-3; D gene: TRBD2; CDR3 DNA: TGTGCCAGCAGCCCAGCGGGAGGGAGGTTCAATGAGCAGTTCTTC; CDR3 protein: CASSPAGGRFNEQFF
J gene: TRBJ1-5; clone size: .; V gene: TRBV28; D gene: .; CDR3 DNA: TGTGCCAGCAGTCATCAGGTTAGCAATCAGCCCCAGCATTTT; CDR3 protein: CASSHQVSNQPQHF
J gene: TRBJ2-1; clone size: .; V gene: TRBV2; D gene: TRBD1; CDR3 DNA: TGTGCCAGCAGTGGACAGGGCGGCGATGAGCAGTTCTTC; CDR3 protein: CASSGQGGDEQFF
J gene: TRBJ2-1; clone size: .; V gene: TRBV5-8; D gene: .; CDR3 DNA: TGTGCCAGCAGCTTGTCTAGTGAGCAGTTCTTC; CDR3 protein: CASSLSSEQFF
J gene: TRBJ2-7; clone size: .; V gene: TRBV7-2; D gene: TRBD1; CDR3 DNA: TGTGCCAGCAGACCCAGGGGGTCAGGCTCGGGCTACGAGCAGTACTTC; CDR3 protein: CASRPRGSGSGYEQYF